The rows below give T cell receptor beta chains drawn from one sample of a study of T cells in Graves' hyperthyroidism and ophthalmopathy. TCRdb reanalysed the multiplex PCR reads using MiXCR and keeps one entry per CDR3 protein. Among some 720,000 distinct CDR3 sequences, about 15% were seen once, and the ten largest hold around 7.7%. What was sequenced was blood. These receptors were taken from a young man with Graves' hyperthyroidism. Each CDR3 is given with its conserved first and last residue. D genes are given only for firm matches. Size is stated for part of the rows, as once, few or many counts, or as a class when the clone is expanded.

>few|TRBV3-1|TRBJ2-3|TRBD2
CASGAGGLNTQYF
TGTGCCTCTGGAGCGGGAGGTCTAAATACGCAGTATTTT
>-|TRBV7-2|TRBJ2-5|TRBD2
CASSLQAGVETQYF
TGTGCCAGCAGCTTACAAGCGGGAGTAGAGACCCAGTACTTC
>-|TRBV29-1|TRBJ1-4|-
CSVEDEGRNNEKLFF
TGCAGCGTTGAAGATGAGGGACGGAATAATGAAAAACTGTTTTTT
>many|TRBV3-1|TRBJ2-5|-
CASSPVAREETQYF
TGTGCCAGCAGCCCGGTAGCCAGGGAAGAGACCCAGTACTTC
>many|TRBV28|TRBJ1-1|-
CASSPAGNTEAFF
TGTGCCAGCAGCCCAGCTGGGAACACTGAAGCTTTCTTT
>few|TRBV5-1|TRBJ2-5|TRBD1
CASSPPSDRGGETQYF
TGCGCCAGCAGCCCGCCTTCTGACAGGGGAGGAGAGACCCAGTACTTC
>many|TRBV18|TRBJ1-4|-
CASSPTRSEEKLFF
TGTGCCAGCTCACCAACGCGGTCTGAGGAAAAACTGTTTTTT
>many|TRBV28|TRBJ1-5|-
CASRRPRDNQPQHF
TGTGCCAGCAGAAGACCGAGAGACAATCAGCCCCAGCATTTT
>-|TRBV12-3/TRBV12-4|TRBJ2-7|TRBD2
CASSLTASGSYEQYF
TGTGCCAGCAGTTTAACTGCTAGCGGGAGTTACGAGCAGTACTTC
>many|TRBV28|TRBJ2-1|-
CASSPKLKRNEQFF
TGTGCCAGCAGCCCCAAGCTAAAGCGAAATGAGCAGTTCTTC
>-|TRBV28|TRBJ1-3|-
CATQERISGNTIYF
TGTGCCACCCAAGAGCGGATTTCCGGAAACACCATATATTTT
>few|TRBV27|TRBJ2-7|TRBD2
CASTVAGDECYEQYF
TGTGCCAGCACCGTAGCGGGAGACGAGTGCTACGAGCAGTACTTC
>-|TRBV30|TRBJ1-4|-
CAWIPATNEKLFF
TGTGCCTGGATACCGGCAACTAATGAAAAACTGTTTTTT
>few|TRBV13|TRBJ1-1|-
CASSLAGGVITEAFF
TGTGCCAGCAGCTTAGCCGGCGGGGTGATCACTGAAGCTTTCTTT
>many|TRBV24-1|TRBJ2-5|-
CATSDFAGKGQETQYF
TGTGCCACCAGTGATTTCGCGGGGAAGGGCCAGGAGACCCAGTACTTC
>many|TRBV29-1|TRBJ2-3|-
CSVIWGNTDTQYF
TGCAGCGTTATCTGGGGTAACACAGATACGCAGTATTTT
>-|TRBV3-1|TRBJ2-1|TRBD2
CASSQGSSSGRANNEQFF
TGTGCCAGCAGCCAAGGGAGTTCTAGCGGGAGAGCCAACAATGAGCAGTTCTTC
>many|TRBV28|TRBJ2-7|-
CASSLPRQISYEQYF
TGTGCCAGCAGTTTACCGAGACAGATCTCCTACGAGCAGTACTTC
>many|TRBV3-1|TRBJ1-2|TRBD1
CASSQDARGGYGYTF
TGTGCCAGCAGCCAAGATGCCAGGGGGGGATATGGCTACACCTTC
>-|TRBV11-2|TRBJ2-7|-
CASSDYRDKTYEQYF
TGTGCCAGCAGCGATTATCGGGACAAAACCTACGAGCAGTACTTC
>many|TRBV28|TRBJ2-5|-
CASSSPGREETQYF
TGTGCCAGCAGCTCTCCGGGACGTGAAGAGACCCAGTACTTC
>few|TRBV6-1|TRBJ1-4|-
CASRHGPNNEKLFF
TGTGCCAGCAGACACGGGCCGAATAATGAAAAACTGTTTTTT
>many|TRBV2|TRBJ1-1|-
CASSSRKVTNTEAFF
TGTGCCAGCAGCTCTAGGAAGGTTACGAACACTGAAGCTTTCTTT
>many|TRBV2|TRBJ2-1|-
CASSENGGTYNEQFF
TGTGCCAGCAGTGAAAATGGGGGAACCTACAATGAGCAGTTCTTC
>-|TRBV28|TRBJ2-1|-
CASSLVGLTRNEQFF
TGTGCCAGCAGTTTAGTAGGGCTCACGAGGAATGAGCAGTTCTTC
>-|TRBV20-1|TRBJ2-2|-
CSARVIAGELFF
TGCAGTGCTAGAGTTATAGCTGGGGAGCTGTTTTTT
>few|TRBV7-9|TRBJ2-7|TRBD2
CASSLGGLAGEGYEQYF
TGTGCCAGCAGCTTGGGGGGACTAGCGGGAGAAGGCTACGAGCAGTACTTC
>many|TRBV28|TRBJ2-5|-
CASSQGRGTAQETQYF
TGTGCCAGCAGTCAGGGCCGGGGGACGGCACAAGAGACCCAGTACTTC
>-|TRBV7-8|TRBJ2-7|-
CASSRNAGEQYF
TGTGCCAGCAGCCGAAATGCTGGGGAGCAGTACTTC
>-|TRBV29-1|TRBJ2-5|-
CSVGWSEETQHF
TGCAGCGTTGGGTGGAGCGAAGAGACCCAGCACTTC
>many|TRBV27|TRBJ2-7|TRBD2
CASRPVAGTYEQYF
TGTGCCAGCAGACCGGTAGCGGGGACCTACGAGCAGTACTTC
>few|TRBV11-1|TRBJ1-2|-
CASSLDPGAGEDGYTF
TGTGCCAGCAGCTTAGACCCCGGCGCAGGGGAGGATGGCTACACCTTC
>-|TRBV5-1|TRBJ2-7|TRBD2
CASSPRLAGLPEQYF
TGCGCCAGCAGCCCAAGACTAGCGGGATTACCCGAGCAGTACTTC
>-|TRBV20-1|TRBJ1-2|TRBD1
CSAIGQGPNYGHTF
TGCAGTGCTATCGGACAGGGGCCTAACTATGGCCACACCTTC
>few|TRBV6-5|TRBJ2-7|TRBD1
CASSYGDRNVYEQYF
TGTGCCAGCAGTTACGGGGACAGAAACGTCTACGAGCAGTACTTC
>many|TRBV12-3/TRBV12-4|TRBJ2-7|TRBD2
CASSLAGGPLSYEQYF
TGTGCCAGCAGTCTAGCGGGAGGGCCTCTTTCCTACGAGCAGTACTTC
>many|TRBV7-2|TRBJ1-1|-
CASSLLGWTEAFF
TGTGCCAGCAGCCTACTCGGGTGGACTGAAGCTTTCTTT
>-|TRBV12-3/TRBV12-4|TRBJ2-6|-
CVSSTQGTPSGANVLTF
TGTGTCAGCAGCACTCAGGGTACCCCCTCTGGGGCCAACGTCCTGACTTTC
>-|TRBV20-1|TRBJ2-4|-
CSAPGGLAKNIQYF
TGCAGTGCTCCAGGGGGGCTAGCCAAAAACATTCAGTACTTC
>many|TRBV6-2/TRBV6-3|TRBJ2-1|-
CASSQSTNEQFF
TGTGCCAGCAGCCAAAGTACGAATGAGCAGTTCTTC